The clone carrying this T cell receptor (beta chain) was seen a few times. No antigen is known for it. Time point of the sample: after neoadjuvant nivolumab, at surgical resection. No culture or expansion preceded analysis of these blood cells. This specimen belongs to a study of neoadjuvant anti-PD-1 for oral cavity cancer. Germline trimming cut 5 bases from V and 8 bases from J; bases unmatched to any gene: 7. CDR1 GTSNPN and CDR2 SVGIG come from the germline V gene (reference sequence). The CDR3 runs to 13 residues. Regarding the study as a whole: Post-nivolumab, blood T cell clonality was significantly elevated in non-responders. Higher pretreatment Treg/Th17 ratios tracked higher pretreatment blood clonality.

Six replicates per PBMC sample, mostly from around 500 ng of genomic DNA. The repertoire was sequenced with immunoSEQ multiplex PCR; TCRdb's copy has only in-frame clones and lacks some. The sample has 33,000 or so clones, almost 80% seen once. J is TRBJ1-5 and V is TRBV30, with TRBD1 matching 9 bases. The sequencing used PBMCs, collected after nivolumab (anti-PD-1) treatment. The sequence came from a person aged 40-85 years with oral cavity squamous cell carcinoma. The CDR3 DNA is TGTGCCTGGTCGACAGGGGGTACGGAGCCCCAGCATTTT. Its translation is CAWSTGGTEPQHF.